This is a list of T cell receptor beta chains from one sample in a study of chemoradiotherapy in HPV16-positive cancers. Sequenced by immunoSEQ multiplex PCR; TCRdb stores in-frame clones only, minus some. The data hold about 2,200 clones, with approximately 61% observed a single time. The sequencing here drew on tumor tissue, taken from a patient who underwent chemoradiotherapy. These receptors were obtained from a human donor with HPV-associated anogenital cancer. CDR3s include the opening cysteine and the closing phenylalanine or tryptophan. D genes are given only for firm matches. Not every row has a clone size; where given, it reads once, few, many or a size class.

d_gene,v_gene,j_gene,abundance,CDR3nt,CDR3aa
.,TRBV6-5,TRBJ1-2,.,TGTGCCAGCAGGCGGACAGACGGCTACACCTTC,CASRRTDGYTF
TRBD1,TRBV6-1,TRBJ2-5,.,TGTGCCAGCAGGTACAGGGGTAGAGAGACCCAGTACTTC,CASRYRGRETQYF
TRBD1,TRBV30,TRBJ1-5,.,TGTGCCTGGAGTGTACGCACCTCGACAGGGCCCCTATCCCAGCCCCAGCATTTT,CAWSVRTSTGPLSQPQHF
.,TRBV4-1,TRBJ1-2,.,TGCGCCAGCAGCCAACCTGGACCACCCTATGGCTACACCTTC,CASSQPGPPYGYTF
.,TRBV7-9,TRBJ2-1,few,TGTGCCAGCAGCTATAACTACAATGAGCAGTTCTTC,CASSYNYNEQFF
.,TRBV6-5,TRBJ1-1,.,TGTGCCAGCAGAACGGGCCAGTTAGAAGCTTTCTTT,CASRTGQLEAFF
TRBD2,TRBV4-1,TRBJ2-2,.,TGCGCCAGCAGCTACAGCGGGAGGACGAACACCGGGGAGCTGTTTTTT,CASSYSGRTNTGELFF
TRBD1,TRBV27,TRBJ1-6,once,TGTGCCAGCAGACGGGGACAGGGGACTTATAATTCACCCCTCCACTTT,CASRRGQGTYNSPLHF
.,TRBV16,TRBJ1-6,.,TGTGCCAGCAGCCAATCGCGGGGTATCCGGAATTCACCCCTCCACTTT,CASSQSRGIRNSPLHF
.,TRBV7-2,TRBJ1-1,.,TGTGCCAGCAGCCCCCGTAGCTCTGGCTGGGGAAGGACTGAAGCTTTCTTT,CASSPRSSGWGRTEAFF
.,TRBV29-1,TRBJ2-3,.,TGCAGCGTTGACTCGACAGCCACAGATACGCAGTATTTT,CSVDSTATDTQYF
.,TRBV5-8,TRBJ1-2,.,TGTGCCAGCAGCTTGCCTGGGGGGATCTATGGCTACACCTTC,CASSLPGGIYGYTF
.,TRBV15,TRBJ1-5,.,TGTGCCACCAGAGGTCAGCTCAATCAGCCCCAGCATTTT,CATRGQLNQPQHF
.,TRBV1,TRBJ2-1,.,TGCACCAGCAGCCCTAAGCGGAGCTCCTACAATGAGCAGTTCTTC,CTSSPKRSSYNEQFF
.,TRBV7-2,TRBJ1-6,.,TGTGCCAGCAGCCAGATGAGGTCACCCCTCCACTTT,CASSQMRSPLHF
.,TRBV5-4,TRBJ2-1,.,TGTGCCAGCAGCCCCCCCGGTACTCACTACAATGAGCAGTTCTTC,CASSPPGTHYNEQFF
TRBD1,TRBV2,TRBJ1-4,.,TGTGCCAGCAGTGCACAGGGGCCAACTAATGAAAAACTGTTTTTT,CASSAQGPTNEKLFF
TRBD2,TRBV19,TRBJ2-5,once,TGTGCCAGCCACCCAGGGACTAACCCATACCAAGAGACCCAGTACTTC,CASHPGTNPYQETQYF
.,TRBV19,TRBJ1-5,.,TGTGCCAGTAGTAAGGTTAGCAATCAGCCCCAGCATTTT,CASSKVSNQPQHF
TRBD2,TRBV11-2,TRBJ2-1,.,TGTGCCAGCAGTCTGACTAGCGGACCTTACAATGAGCAGTTCTTC,CASSLTSGPYNEQFF
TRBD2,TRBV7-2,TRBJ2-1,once,TGTGCCAGCAGCTTAACTAGCGGTCCCTACAATGAGCAGTTCTTC,CASSLTSGPYNEQFF
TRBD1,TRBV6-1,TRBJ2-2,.,TGTGCCACCGCGACAGGGGACACCGGGGAGCTGTTTTTT,CATATGDTGELFF
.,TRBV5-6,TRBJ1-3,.,TGTGCCAGCAGCCAAGTGAGCCCTGGAAACACCATATATTTT,CASSQVSPGNTIYF
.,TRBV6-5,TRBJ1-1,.,TGTGCCAGCAGTTACAGGGGTTATCACACTGAAGCTTTCTTT,CASSYRGYHTEAFF
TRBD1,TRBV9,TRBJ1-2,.,TGTGCCAGCAGCGTAGCGAGTGGGACAGGGGGTTACTATGGCTACACCTTC,CASSVASGTGGYYGYTF
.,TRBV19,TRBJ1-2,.,TGTGCCAGTAAGTCAGGACAGCTGAACTATGGCTACACCTTC,CASKSGQLNYGYTF
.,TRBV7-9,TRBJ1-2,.,TGTGCCAGCAGCCAAGATCACAGGGCGGATGGCTACACCTTC,CASSQDHRADGYTF
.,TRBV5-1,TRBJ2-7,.,TGCGCCAGCAGCTTGGAACCCTCCGGGGGGCCTATCTACGAGCAGTACTTC,CASSLEPSGGPIYEQYF
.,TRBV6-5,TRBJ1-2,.,TGTGCCAGCAGTTACTCGGGGACCTCGAGGAGTGGCTACACCTTC,CASSYSGTSRSGYTF
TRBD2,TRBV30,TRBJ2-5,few,TGTGCCTGGAGCCAGCTAAAAGCGGGAGGGCTTGAGACCCAGTACTTC,CAWSQLKAGGLETQYF
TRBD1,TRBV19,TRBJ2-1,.,TGTGCCAGTGGCCGGGACAGGAAGACTCCCAGCTCCTACAATGAGCAGTTCTTC,CASGRDRKTPSSYNEQFF
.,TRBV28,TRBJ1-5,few,TGTGCCAGCAGTTTGAAAATTAGAAGGGGGAAGCTTTATTCAGGTCAGCCCCAGCATTTT,CASSLKIRRGKLYSGQPQHF
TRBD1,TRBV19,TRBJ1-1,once,TGTGCCAGTAGTTCCCGACAGGGGCAGAACACTGAAGCTTTCTTT,CASSSRQGQNTEAFF
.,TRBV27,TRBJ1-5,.,TGTGCCAGCAGTAATAGACTCGAAGGTGAGCCCCAGCATTTT,CASSNRLEGEPQHF
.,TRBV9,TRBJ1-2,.,TGTGCCAGCGGCAACAGCATCTCACGGGGCTACACCTTC,CASGNSISRGYTF
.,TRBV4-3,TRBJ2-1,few,TGCGCCAGCAGCCAAGAGGCGGGAAATGAGCAGTTCTTC,CASSQEAGNEQFF
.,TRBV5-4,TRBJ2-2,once,TGTGCCAGCAGCAACCCAGGGGGGGAGCTGTTTTTT,CASSNPGGELFF
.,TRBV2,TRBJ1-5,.,TGTGCCAGCAGTTCCTCGGGGGCAAGGTGGCCCCAGCATTTT,CASSSSGARWPQHF
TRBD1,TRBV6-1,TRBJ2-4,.,TGTGCCAGCAGTACCTCTGGACAGGGGAACATTCAGTACTTC,CASSTSGQGNIQYF
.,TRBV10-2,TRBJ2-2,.,TGCGCCAGGGACAGAACGGAACACCGGGGAGCTGTTTTT,CARDRTEHRGAVF
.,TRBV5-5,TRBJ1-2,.,TGTGCCAGCACCTGGACCCTTCTGGGTGGCTACACCTTC,CASTWTLLGGYTF
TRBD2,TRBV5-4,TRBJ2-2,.,TGTGCCAGCAGCTCCGGGACTAGCCGCACCGGGGAGCTGTTTTTT,CASSSGTSRTGELFF
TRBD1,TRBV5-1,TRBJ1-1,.,TGCGCCAGCAGGGACAGGCCGGCGAACACTGAAGCTTTCTTT,CASRDRPANTEAFF
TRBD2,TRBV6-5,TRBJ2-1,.,TGTGCCAGCAAGGGCGGGAGGGGAAATGAGCAGTTCTTC,CASKGGRGNEQFF
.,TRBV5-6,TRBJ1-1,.,TGTGCCAGCAGCTGGGAGGTCTCAGGGGCGAGCACTGAAGCTTTCTTT,CASSWEVSGASTEAFF
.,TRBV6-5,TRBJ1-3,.,TGTGCCAGCAGTACCACCGAGTTCGGAAACACCATATATTTT,CASSTTEFGNTIYF
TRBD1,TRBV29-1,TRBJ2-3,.,TGCAGCGCCGACAGGGGATCCCGATGGGGCACAGATACGCAGTATTTT,CSADRGSRWGTDTQYF
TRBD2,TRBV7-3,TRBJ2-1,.,TGTGCCAGCAGCTTATCTAGCGGGGTTTACAATGAGCAGTTCTTC,CASSLSSGVYNEQFF
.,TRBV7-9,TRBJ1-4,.,TGTGCCAGCGAGGATATTAATGAAAAACTGTTTTTT,CASEDINEKLFF
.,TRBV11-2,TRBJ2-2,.,TGTGCCAGCAGTTCCTCCGCAGGCGGGGAGCTGTTTTTT,CASSSSAGGELFF
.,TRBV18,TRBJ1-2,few,TGTGCCAGCTCACCAGGGGTTAATGGCTACACCTTC,CASSPGVNGYTF